This entry lists 32 T cell receptor beta chains sequenced from one sample in a study of beta chain features in type 1 diabetes. Expressed TCRB transcripts were sequenced because the isolated RNA had all been reverse transcribed beforehand. Method: immunoSEQ multiplex PCR; TCRdb's copy keeps in-frame clones and lacks some. Of about 410,000 clones in the sample, 14% were seen once. Input material: naive CD4+ T cells from blood. These receptors came from a man under 40 in good health.

The V call is TRBV6-5, the J call TRBJ1-2, with 10 bases fitting TRBD1. Germline V CDR1 and CDR2: MNHEY, SVGAGI. The CDR3 extends over 14 amino acids. Trimming cost V 6 bases and J 3 bases; bases outside gene matches: 4. The CDR3 sequence: CASRPGQGYYGYTF. The CDR3 bases are TGTGCCAGCAGACCGGGACAGGGGTACTATGGCTACACCTTC.

The chain joins TRBV7-2 to TRBJ1-4; D remains ambiguous. CDR1 is SGHTA, CDR2 FQGNSA, per germline. Trimming pared 6 bases from V and 8 bases from J, leaving 7 bases between. This CDR3 region has 11 residues. DNA of the CDR3: TGTGCCAGCAGATCGATGGAAAAACTGTTTTTT. Translation: CASRSMEKLFF.

This clone was seen only a few times. The chain carries TRBV5-1 and TRBJ2-5, with 7 nucleotides matching TRBD2. Germline CDR1 and CDR2: SGHRS and YFSETQ. The J segment lost 1 base and the V segment lost 2 bases, leaving 2 bases of the junction unmatched. This CDR3 has 14 amino acids. CDR3 bases: TGCGCCAGCAGCTTTGGCGGGAGCCAAGAGACCCAGTACTTC. As protein: CASSFGGSQETQYF.

The chain joins TRBV30 to TRBJ2-3, with 7 bases fitting TRBD2. Germline V gene sequence: CDR1 GTSNPN, CDR2 SVGIG (reference sequence). This CDR3 is built from 15 residues. Trimming cost V 0 bases and J 5 bases; bases outside gene matches: 8. CDR3 sequence: CAWSVQAGPLDTQYF. CDR3 coding DNA: TGTGCCTGGAGTGTACAAGCGGGACCTCTAGATACGCAGTATTTT.

The chain uses TRBV9 and TRBJ2-3; possible D gene TRBD1, 6 bases. V was shortened by 3 bases and J by 0 bases, with 11 bases between the two germline ends. The CDR3 sequence is 15 residues long. CDR1 SGDLS and CDR2 YYNGEE come from the germline V gene. The CDR3 here is CASSAPGESTDTQYF. CDR3 DNA: TGTGCCAGCAGCGCCCCAGGGGAAAGCACAGATACGCAGTATTTT.

Concerning this clone itself: Other DNA sequences in this specimen translate into the identical CDR3. This sequence joins TRBV6-6 and TRBJ2-5; D is undetermined. This CDR3 has 11 amino acids. Trimming pared 2 bases from V and 5 bases from J, leaving 3 bases between. Looked up from germline, CDR1 is MNHNY and CDR2 is SVGAGI (reference sequence). The CDR3 sequence is CASSYRETQYF. The CDR3 DNA reads TGTGCCAGCAGTTACAGGGAGACCCAGTACTTC.

The chain is built from TRBV4-3 and TRBJ1-6, with D perhaps TRBD1 (5 bases). V lost 1 base and J 8 bases, leaving 15 bases between the germline ends. The CDR3 has 16 amino acids. From germline, CDR1 is LGHNA and CDR2 YSLEER. CDR3 residues: CASSQVRAGRDSPLHF. The DNA for the CDR3 is TGCGCCAGCAGCCAAGTGCGGGCAGGGAGGGATTCACCCCTCCACTTT.

This clone was detected a few times. The gene calls are TRBV30 and TRBJ1-2; weak D call: TRBD1 (6 bases). This CDR3 is 12 amino acids long. The V gene's germline CDR1 is GTSNPN and CDR2 SVGIG (reference sequence). Trimming removed 7 bases at V and 4 bases at J, with 13 bases between. CDR3 amino acids: CASSRGIYGYTF. DNA of the CDR3: TGTGCCTCGAGCAGGGGAATCTATGGCTACACCTTC.

This rearrangement joins TRBV7-9 to TRBJ1-3; D is uncertain. The CDR3 has 14 residues. Germline values: CDR1 SEHNR, CDR2 FQNEAQ (reference sequence). V was cut by 4 bases and J by 4 bases, with 11 bases left in between. In DNA, the CDR3 is TGTGCCAGCAGCTCTGAAACGTCGGGAAACACCATATATTTT. Its translation: CASSSETSGNTIYF. Variable domain in full (rest from reference TRBV7-9 and TRBJ1-3): DTGVSQNPRHKITKRGQNVTFRCDPISEHNRLYWYRQTLGQGPEFLTYFQNEAQLEKSRLLSDRFSAERPKGSFSTLEIQRTEQGDSAMYLCASSSETSGNTIYFGEGSWLTVV.

The V call is TRBV9, the J call TRBJ1-3; D not certain. The V end was cut by 3 bases, the J end by 0 bases, with 10 bases between. Germline lookup yields CDR1 SGDLS and CDR2 YYNGEE. CDR3 length: 15 amino acids. The CDR3 loop reads CASSGQLSSGNTIYF. DNA for the CDR3: TGTGCCAGCAGCGGGCAGTTATCCTCTGGAAACACCATATATTTT.

This clone came up a few times. The chain employs TRBV11-3 and TRBJ2-1, with D unclear. CDR1 and CDR2 from the germline V gene are SGHNT and YENEEA. This CDR3 contains 14 residues. V dropped 7 bases and J dropped 4 bases, with 14 bases sitting between them. Here the CDR3 reads CASMLGHQYNEQFF. The CDR3 DNA reads as TGTGCCAGCATGCTGGGTCATCAGTACAATGAGCAGTTCTTC.

This clone was counted between two and nine times. The gene calls are TRBV7-2 and TRBJ2-7; 7 bases are a match to TRBD2. The CDR3 has 15 residues. Germline assignment: CDR1 SGHTA and CDR2 FQGNSA. The trim removed 0 bases at V and 2 bases at J, leaving 4 bases unmatched. CDR3 region: CASSLASAGAYEQYF. The CDR3 region has the DNA TGTGCCAGCAGCTTAGCTTCTGCGGGGGCCTACGAGCAGTACTTC.

About this clone itself: This sample includes further DNA sequences coding for the same CDR3. The CDR3 loop is CASSVGLSYNEQFF. The CDR3 DNA reads TGTGCCAGCAGCGTTGGACTAAGCTACAATGAGCAGTTCTTC. This rearrangement joins TRBV9 to TRBJ2-1, with D possibly TRBD2 on 6 matching bases. Germline V gene data show CDR1 as SGDLS and CDR2 as YYNGEE. Trimming took 2 bases from V and 3 from J, leaving 9 bases between them. This CDR3 is 14 amino acids long.

V is TRBV20-1 and J is TRBJ2-3; tentatively, D is TRBD2 (5 bases). Trimming left V 5 bases short and J 4 bases short, with 7 bases between. Germline-derived CDR1 and CDR2 are DFQATT and SNEGSKA (reference sequence). The CDR3 runs to 11 residues. CDR3 bases: TGCAGTGCTTGGCGGGCAGATACGCAGTATTTT. It codes for CSAWRADTQYF.

This rearrangement joins TRBV7-2 to TRBJ2-7, with D tentatively TRBD2 (6 bases). The V end lost 5 bases, the J end lost 3 bases, and 14 bases lay between the germline ends. The CDR3 is 14 residues long. The germline CDR1 and CDR2 sequences are SGHTA and FQGNSA. CDR3 nucleotide sequence: TGTGCCAGCAGCACAAGGACGGGAGACTACGAGCAGTACTTC. Translated: CASSTRTGDYEQYF.

This clone was seen a few times. V usage is TRBV5-1 and J usage is TRBJ2-3; perhaps TRBD1 as D (5 bases). The CDR3 covers 13 residues. The germline V gene has CDR1 SGHRS and CDR2 YFSETQ. The germline V and J ends were trimmed by 5 bases and 4 bases, with 11 bases remaining between them. This CDR3 reads CASSSARADTQYF. CDR3 in DNA: TGCGCCAGCAGTTCTGCCAGGGCAGATACGCAGTATTTT. The entire variable domain, with the rest obtained from reference TRBV5-1 and TRBJ2-3, is as follows: KAGVTQTPRYLIKTRGQQVTLSCSPISGHRSVSWYQQTPGQGLQFLFEYFSETQRNKGNFPGRFSGRQFSNSRSEMNVSTLELGDSALYLCASSSARADTQYFGPGTRLTVL.

This clone was seen more than once but under ten times. Other DNA sequences in the sample encode the same CDR3. The V gene is TRBV5-4, the J gene TRBJ2-1; D remains unclear. The germline V gene encodes CDR1 SGHNT and CDR2 YYREEE (reference sequence). The CDR3 is 11 residues long. Trimming removed 3 bases from V and 4 bases from J, with 2 bases in between. Here the CDR3 DNA reads TGTGCCAGCAGCTCTTACAATGAGCAGTTCTTC. This gives the protein CASSSYNEQFF. Drawing the rest from reference TRBV5-4 and TRBJ2-1, the complete variable domain is ETGVTQSPTHLIKTRGQQVTLRCSSQSGHNTVSWYQQALGQGPQFIFQYYREEENGRGNFPPRFSGLQFPNYSSELNVNALELDDSALYLCASSSYNEQFFGPGTRLTVL.

This clone has just a few counts. The chain joins TRBV4-1 to TRBJ1-5; 11 bases agree with TRBD1. The length of the CDR3 is 17 residues. With V trimmed by 0 bases and J by 3 bases, 4 bases remained unmatched. Germline V CDR1 and CDR2: MGHRA, YSYEKL. The CDR3 spells CASSQDRGQGVNQPQHF. The CDR3, as DNA: TGCGCCAGCAGCCAAGATCGGGGACAGGGGGTCAATCAGCCCCAGCATTTT.

This clone was seen a handful of times. V is TRBV21-1 and J is TRBJ2-2; the table's TRBD2 call for D was not verified on the DNA. TRBV21-1 is given as a pseudogene. CDR3 length: 14 amino acids. The DNA for the CDR3 is TGTGCCAGCAGCAAGCGCACGAGAGCCGGGGAGCTGTTTTTT. It encodes CASSKRTRAGELFF.

This clone has more than one count but fewer than ten. This sequence joins TRBV7-8 and TRBJ2-7; D gene uncertain. The CDR3 contains 13 residues. Trimming removed 5 bases from V and 3 bases from J, with 11 bases in between. Germline assignment: CDR1 SGHVS and CDR2 FQNEAQ. The CDR3 protein is CASSVSRFYEQYV. The CDR3 DNA follows: TGTGCCAGCAGCGTATCAAGATTCTACGAGCAGTACGTC.

This clone was detected a few times. This chain uses TRBV4-3 with TRBJ1-5; D possibly corresponds to TRBD1 (5 bases). V was cut by 0 bases and J by 7 bases, with 16 bases left in between. The V gene's germline CDR1 is LGHNA and CDR2 YSLEER. The CDR3 has 16 residues. The DNA for the CDR3 is TGCGCCAGCAGCCAAGATAGCAGGGCCGGGAGCCAGCCCCAGCATTTT. It is translated as CASSQDSRAGSQPQHF.

This clone turned up a few times. The rearrangement links TRBV10-3 to TRBJ2-1, with 9 positions matching TRBD2. V was pared by 2 bases and J by 7 bases, with 9 bases of the junction left unmatched. Germline CDR1 is ENHRY and CDR2 is SYGVKD. This CDR3 region has 16 residues. CDR3 coding DNA: TGTGCCATCAGTGAGGAGGCGGGAGGGCCGAGGAATGAGCAGTTCTTC. It specifies CAISEEAGGPRNEQFF.

There are a few counts of this clone. The CDR3 region is CASSLAAKETQYF. DNA for the CDR3: TGTGCCAGCAGCTTAGCTGCCAAGGAGACCCAGTACTTC. V and J are TRBV7-6 and TRBJ2-5; D gene uncertain. From germline, CDR1 is SGHVS and CDR2 FNYEAQ. V lost 0 bases and J lost 5, with 7 bases in between. The CDR3 is made up of 13 amino acids.

This clone has more than one count but fewer than ten. The chain uses TRBV2 and TRBJ2-3; TRBD2 aligns across 9 bases. The ends lost 4 bases at V and 6 bases at J; junction bases unmatched: 14. The CDR3 is 17 residues long. The germline V gene encodes CDR1 SNHLY and CDR2 FYNNEI. This CDR3 is CASSAASGVIRRDTQYF. The CDR3 DNA is TGTGCCAGCAGTGCGGCTAGCGGGGTCATCCGGAGGGATACGCAGTATTTT.

This clone was recorded a few times. V and J are TRBV7-2 and TRBJ2-3, with D unclear. Germline-derived CDR1 and CDR2 are SGHTA and FQGNSA. V gave up 4 bases and J gave up 7 bases, with 12 bases separating them. This CDR3 comprises 13 residues. CDR3 DNA sequence: TGTGCCAGCAGCTCTGAAGGTTTATATACGCAGTATTTT. Protein product: CASSSEGLYTQYF.

This CDR3 reads CASSQDGKGQVGTQYF. CDR3 nucleotide sequence: TGCGCCAGCAGCCAAGATGGCAAGGGACAGGTGGGGACCCAGTACTTC. V gene TRBV4-1 combines with J gene TRBJ2-5; 8 positions agree with TRBD1. Germline CDR1 reads MGHRA; CDR2 reads YSYEKL. V gave up 0 bases and J gave up 7 bases; unmatched junction bases: 10. This CDR3 has 16 residues.

This chain links TRBV2 with TRBJ2-7; tentatively, D is TRBD1 (7 bases). This CDR3 comprises 12 residues. Per germline, CDR1 SNHLY and CDR2 FYNNEI. V shed 6 bases and J shed 6 bases, with 12 bases lying between them. CDR3 amino acids: CASSAGQTEQYV. CDR3 in DNA: TGTGCCAGCAGCGCGGGACAGACCGAGCAGTACGTC.

The chain links TRBV2 to TRBJ2-1; possibly TRBD1 or TRBD2 for D (5 bases each). V gave up 1 base and J gave up 4 bases, with 8 bases separating them. Germline values: CDR1 SNHLY, CDR2 FYNNEI. The CDR3 runs to 14 residues. CDR3 residues: CASSEGDLYNEQFF. CDR3 bases: TGTGCCAGCAGTGAAGGGGACCTATACAATGAGCAGTTCTTC.

The gene calls are TRBV7-9 and TRBJ1-2; no reliable D call. The CDR3 contains 12 residues. The germline V and J ends were trimmed by 1 base and 7 bases, with 7 bases remaining between them. The germline gives CDR1 SEHNR, CDR2 FQNEAQ (reference sequence). The CDR3 coding sequence is TGTGCCAGCAGCTTAGATGGGATTGGCTACACCTTC. Protein sequence: CASSLDGIGYTF. Full variable domain (rest looked up from reference TRBV7-9 and TRBJ1-2): DTGVSQNPRHKITKRGQNVTFRCDPISEHNRLYWYRQTLGQGPEFLTYFQNEAQLEKSRLLSDRFSAERPKGSFSTLEIQRTEQGDSAMYLCASSLDGIGYTFGSGTRLTVV.

The CDR3 loop is CASRIGDTGELFF. In nucleotides, the CDR3 is TGCGCCAGCAGGATTGGGGACACCGGGGAGCTGTTTTTT. This chain connects TRBV5-1 to TRBJ2-2; D not resolved. The CDR3 runs 13 residues. Trimming removed 5 bases from V and 3 bases from J, with 8 bases in between. Germline lookup yields CDR1 SGHRS and CDR2 YFSETQ.

The V gene is TRBV7-2, the J gene TRBJ1-3; no definite D call. This CDR3 region has 14 residues. V was cut by 7 bases and J by 0 bases, with 10 bases left in between. Germline-derived CDR1 and CDR2 are SGHTA and FQGNSA. CDR3 coding DNA: TGTGCCAGCACAACCTCACTCTCTGGAAACACCATATATTTT. Translating gives CASTTSLSGNTIYF.

The chain employs TRBV5-4 and TRBJ2-7; D gene ambiguous. V dropped 3 bases and J dropped 6 bases, with 10 bases sitting between them. Germline loops: CDR1 SGHNT, CDR2 YYREEE (reference sequence). The CDR3 totals 12 residues. The CDR3 reads CASSSTLIEQYV. CDR3 DNA: TGTGCCAGCAGCTCCACCCTAATCGAGCAGTACGTC.